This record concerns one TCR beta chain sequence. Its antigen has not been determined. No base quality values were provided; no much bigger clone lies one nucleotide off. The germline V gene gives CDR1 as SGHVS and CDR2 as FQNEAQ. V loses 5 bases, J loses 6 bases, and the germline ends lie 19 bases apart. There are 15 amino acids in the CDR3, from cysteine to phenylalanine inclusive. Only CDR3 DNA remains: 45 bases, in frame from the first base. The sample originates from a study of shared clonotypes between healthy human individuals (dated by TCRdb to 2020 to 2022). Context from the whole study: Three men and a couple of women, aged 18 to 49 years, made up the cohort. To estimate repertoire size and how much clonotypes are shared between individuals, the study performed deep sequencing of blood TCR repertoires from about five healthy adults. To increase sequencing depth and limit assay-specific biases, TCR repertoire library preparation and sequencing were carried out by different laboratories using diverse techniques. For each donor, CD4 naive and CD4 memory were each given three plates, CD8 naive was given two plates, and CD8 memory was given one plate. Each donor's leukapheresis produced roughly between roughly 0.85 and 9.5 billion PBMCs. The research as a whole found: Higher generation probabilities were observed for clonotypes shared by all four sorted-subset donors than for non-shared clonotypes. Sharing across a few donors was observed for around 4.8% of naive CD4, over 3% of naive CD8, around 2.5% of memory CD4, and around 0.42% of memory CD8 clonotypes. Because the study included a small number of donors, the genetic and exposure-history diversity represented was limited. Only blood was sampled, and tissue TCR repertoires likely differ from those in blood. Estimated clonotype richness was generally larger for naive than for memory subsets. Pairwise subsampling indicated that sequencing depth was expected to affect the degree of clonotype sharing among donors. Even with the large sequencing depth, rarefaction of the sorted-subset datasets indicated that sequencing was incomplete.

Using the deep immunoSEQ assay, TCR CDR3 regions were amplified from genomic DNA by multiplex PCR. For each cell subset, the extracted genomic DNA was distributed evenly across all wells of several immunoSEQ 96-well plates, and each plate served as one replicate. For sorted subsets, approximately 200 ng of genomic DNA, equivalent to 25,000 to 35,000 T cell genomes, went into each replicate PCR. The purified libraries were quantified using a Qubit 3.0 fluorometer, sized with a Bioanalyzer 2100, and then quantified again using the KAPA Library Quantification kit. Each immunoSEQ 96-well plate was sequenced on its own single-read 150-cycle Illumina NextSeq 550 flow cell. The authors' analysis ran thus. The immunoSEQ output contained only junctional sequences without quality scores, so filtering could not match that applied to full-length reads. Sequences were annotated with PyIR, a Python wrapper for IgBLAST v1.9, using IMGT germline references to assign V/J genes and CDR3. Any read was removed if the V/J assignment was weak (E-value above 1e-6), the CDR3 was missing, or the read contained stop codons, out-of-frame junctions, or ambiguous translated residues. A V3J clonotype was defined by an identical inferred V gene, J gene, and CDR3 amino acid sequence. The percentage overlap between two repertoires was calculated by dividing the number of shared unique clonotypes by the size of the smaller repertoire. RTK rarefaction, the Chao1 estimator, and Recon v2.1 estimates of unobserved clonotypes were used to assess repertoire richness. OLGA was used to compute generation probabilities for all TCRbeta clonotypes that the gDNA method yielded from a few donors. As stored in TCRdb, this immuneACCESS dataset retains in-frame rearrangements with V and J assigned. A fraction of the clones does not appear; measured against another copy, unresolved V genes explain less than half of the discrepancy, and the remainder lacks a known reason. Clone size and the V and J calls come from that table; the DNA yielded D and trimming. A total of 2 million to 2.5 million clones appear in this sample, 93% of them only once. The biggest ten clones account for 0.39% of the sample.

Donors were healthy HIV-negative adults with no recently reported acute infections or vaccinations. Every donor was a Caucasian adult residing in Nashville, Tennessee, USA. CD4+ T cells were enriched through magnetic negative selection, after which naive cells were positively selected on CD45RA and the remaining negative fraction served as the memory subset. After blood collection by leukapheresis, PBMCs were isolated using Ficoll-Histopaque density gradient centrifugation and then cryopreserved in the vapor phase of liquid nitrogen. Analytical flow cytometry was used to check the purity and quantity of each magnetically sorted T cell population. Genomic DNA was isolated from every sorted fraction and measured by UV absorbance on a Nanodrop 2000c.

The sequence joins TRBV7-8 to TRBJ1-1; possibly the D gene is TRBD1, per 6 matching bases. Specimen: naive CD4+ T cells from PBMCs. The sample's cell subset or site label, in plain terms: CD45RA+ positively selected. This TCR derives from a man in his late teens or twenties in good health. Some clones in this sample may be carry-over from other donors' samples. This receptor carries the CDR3 CASSLVGGAGSEAFF. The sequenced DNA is TGTGCCAGCAGCCTAGTGGGGGGGGCTGGCTCTGAAGCTTTCTTT.